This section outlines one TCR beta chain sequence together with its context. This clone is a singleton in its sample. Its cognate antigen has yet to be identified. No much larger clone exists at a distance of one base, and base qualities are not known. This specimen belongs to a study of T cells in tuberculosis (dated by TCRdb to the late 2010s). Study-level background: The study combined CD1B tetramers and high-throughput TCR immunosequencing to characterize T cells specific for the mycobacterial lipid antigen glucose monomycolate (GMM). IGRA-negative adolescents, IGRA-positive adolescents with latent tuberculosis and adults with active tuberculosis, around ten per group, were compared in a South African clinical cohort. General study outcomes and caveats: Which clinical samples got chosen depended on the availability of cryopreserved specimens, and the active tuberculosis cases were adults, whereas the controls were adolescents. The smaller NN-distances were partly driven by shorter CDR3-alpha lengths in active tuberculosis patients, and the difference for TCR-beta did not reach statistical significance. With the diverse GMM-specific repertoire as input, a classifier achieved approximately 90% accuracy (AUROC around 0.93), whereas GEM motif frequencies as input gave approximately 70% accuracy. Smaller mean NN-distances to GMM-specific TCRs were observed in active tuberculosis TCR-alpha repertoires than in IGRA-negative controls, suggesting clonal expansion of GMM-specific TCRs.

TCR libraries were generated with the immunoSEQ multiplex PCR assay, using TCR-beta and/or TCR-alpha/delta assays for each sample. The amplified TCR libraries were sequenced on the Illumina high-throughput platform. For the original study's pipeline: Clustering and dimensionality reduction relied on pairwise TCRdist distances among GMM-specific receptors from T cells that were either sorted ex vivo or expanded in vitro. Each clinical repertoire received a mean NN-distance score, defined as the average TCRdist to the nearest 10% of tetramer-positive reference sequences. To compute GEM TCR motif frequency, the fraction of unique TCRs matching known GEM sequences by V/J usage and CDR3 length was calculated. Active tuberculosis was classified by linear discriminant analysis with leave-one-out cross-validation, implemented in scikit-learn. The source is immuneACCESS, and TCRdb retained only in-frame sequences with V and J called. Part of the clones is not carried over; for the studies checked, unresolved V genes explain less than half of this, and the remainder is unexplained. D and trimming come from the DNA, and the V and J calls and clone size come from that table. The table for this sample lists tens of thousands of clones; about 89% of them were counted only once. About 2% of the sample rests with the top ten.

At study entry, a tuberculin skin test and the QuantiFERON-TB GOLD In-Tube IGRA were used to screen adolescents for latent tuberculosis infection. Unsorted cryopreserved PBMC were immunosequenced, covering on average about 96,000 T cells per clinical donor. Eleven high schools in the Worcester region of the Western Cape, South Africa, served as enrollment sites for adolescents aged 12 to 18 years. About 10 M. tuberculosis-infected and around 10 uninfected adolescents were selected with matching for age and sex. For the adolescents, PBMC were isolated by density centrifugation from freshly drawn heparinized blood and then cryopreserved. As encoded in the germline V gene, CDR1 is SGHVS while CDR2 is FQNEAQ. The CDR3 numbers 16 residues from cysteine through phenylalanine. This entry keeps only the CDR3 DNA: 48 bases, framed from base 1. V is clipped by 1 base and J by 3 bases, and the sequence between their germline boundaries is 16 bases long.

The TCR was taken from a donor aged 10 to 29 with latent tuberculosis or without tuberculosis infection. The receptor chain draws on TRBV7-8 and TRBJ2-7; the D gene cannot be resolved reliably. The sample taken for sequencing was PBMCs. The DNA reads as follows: TGTGCCAGCAGCTTAGGTGCGGTGATAATCCGCTACGAGCAGTACTTC. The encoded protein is CASSLGAVIIRYEQYF.